A selection of T cell receptor beta chains follows, all from one sample in a study of Graves' ophthalmopathy and Graves' hyperthyroidism. TCRdb analysed the multiplex PCR reads with MiXCR anew, one entry per CDR3 protein. The repertoire includes over 450,000 distinct CDR3 sequences, under 15% of them detected once, and roughly 10% sits in the top ten. The sequenced sample consisted of blood. The source is a woman between 25 and 40 years old with Graves' ophthalmopathy. CDR3s include the opening cysteine and the closing phenylalanine or tryptophan.

j_call v_call cdr3_aa
TRBJ1-1 TRBV6-1 CASSSRTSDHTEAFF
TRBJ2-5 TRBV6-1 CASSAGQGAGTQYF
TRBJ1-5 TRBV12-3/TRBV12-4 CASSLHRNQPQHF
TRBJ2-7 TRBV5-1 CASSPDLLPYEQYF
TRBJ2-7 TRBV20-1 CSVGFEGGGRSRQYF
TRBJ1-5 TRBV28 CASSHDDLNQPQHF
TRBJ1-1 TRBV6-9 CASSYSTGPGMNTEAFF
TRBJ1-1 TRBV16 CASSQSEAGNTEAFF
TRBJ2-7 TRBV28 CASGGTGAHLYEQYF
TRBJ1-2 TRBV6-1 CASSSDRFNGYTF
TRBJ1-2 TRBV5-5 CASSSGGSYGYTF
TRBJ1-2 TRBV27 CASSLSGQHYGYTF
TRBJ2-2 TRBV20-1 CSARSPLAPNTGELFF
TRBJ2-2 TRBV29-1 CSVLMAFPGELSF
TRBJ1-2 TRBV4-1 CASSQGGIYGYTF
TRBJ2-1 TRBV19 CASSIAANEQFF
TRBJ1-1 TRBV3-1 CASTQENTEAFF
TRBJ2-5 TRBV20-1 CSARFGGAGLGETQYF
TRBJ1-5 TRBV7-8 CASRQTRVGNQPQHF
TRBJ1-6 TRBV4-1 CASSRTHPPTGGRRYNSPLHF
TRBJ1-5 TRBV2 CASSRGYNQPQHF
TRBJ1-1 TRBV12-3/TRBV12-4 CASGPGRSNTEAFF
TRBJ2-7 TRBV3-1 CASSQGVGTVYEQYF
TRBJ2-2 TRBV9 CASSVATSGGTNTGELFF
TRBJ1-1 TRBV13 CASSLRSGNTEAFF
TRBJ1-1 TRBV29-1 CSVPPGGGFAEAFF
TRBJ2-7 TRBV12-3/TRBV12-4 CAGAQGLVYEQYF
TRBJ1-2 TRBV6-5 CASTNGGSYGYTF
TRBJ1-1 TRBV24-1 CATSDWTGCIRAFF
TRBJ2-1 TRBV2 CASSGVRGYNEQFF
TRBJ1-2 TRBV6-1 CASKPRRWANYGYTF
TRBJ1-5 TRBV9 CASSRTGDSNQPQHF
TRBJ2-7 TRBV6-1 CASSQPGQGNEQYF
TRBJ1-1 TRBV27 CASSSRGTEAEAFF
TRBJ2-5 TRBV6-1 CASSARQGSGETQYF
TRBJ1-5 TRBV6-2/TRBV6-3 CASSRSSQGRRVRNQPQHF
TRBJ2-7 TRBV10-3 CAISVTDRGRAEQYF
TRBJ1-2 TRBV28 CASLLPGKVGYTF
TRBJ1-2 TRBV20-1 CSGTGQGDGYTF
TRBJ2-7 TRBV3-1 CASSHDIGGGYEQYF
TRBJ2-4 TRBV5-1 CASSGVAKNIQYF
TRBJ2-2 TRBV19 CASSIRDPTGDTGELFF
TRBJ2-2 TRBV2 CASSEAAGVGAGELFF
TRBJ2-7 TRBV18 CASSDEALSSYEQYF
TRBJ1-5 TRBV20-1 CSARKGQPQHF
TRBJ2-5 TRBV6-1 CASRPGLAGGETQYF
TRBJ2-5 TRBV28 CASSPDRVRETQYF
TRBJ2-7 TRBV11-3 CASSQRTGTYEQYF
TRBJ1-5 TRBV4-1 CASSQVYERQPQHF
TRBJ2-5 TRBV18 CASSPRTHQETQYF
TRBJ1-1 TRBV5-1 CASSLGAQANTEAFF
TRBJ1-1 TRBV5-6 CASSAGQKGTEAFF
TRBJ2-2 TRBV19 CASSIWVNGELFF
TRBJ2-5 TRBV12-5 CASGLGASGTNQETQYF
TRBJ2-5 TRBV20-1 CSASGTSGGAGETQYF
TRBJ2-7 TRBV7-2 CASSSRGGQYQYF
TRBJ1-5 TRBV19 CASSNSYQGAQHF
TRBJ1-1 TRBV29-1 CSVDRGGYRTEAFF